The rows below give T cell receptor beta chains drawn from one sample of a study of blood T cells in healthy people across ages. TCRdb fed the 5' RACE reads into MiXCR, producing one record per CDR3 protein. The table includes 650,000 to 800,000 distinct CDR3 sequences, around two fifths detected once. Sequenced: blood. These receptors were taken from a man between 60 and 75 years old in good health. Each CDR3 is given with its conserved first and last residue. D genes are given only for firm matches. Not all rows give a size; the values are once, few, many and, for expanded clones, a class.

D	J	V	size	DNA	CDR3
-	TRBJ1-1	TRBV12-3/TRBV12-4	-	TGTGCCAGCAGTTTGACAGGCCAGGGGACTGAAGCTTTCTTT	CASSLTGQGTEAFF
-	TRBJ2-7	TRBV3-1	-	TGTGCCAGCAGCCACCTTGGAGGGGGCGGAAACGAGCAGTACTTC	CASSHLGGGGNEQYF
TRBD2	TRBJ2-7	TRBV7-9	once	TGTGCCAGCAGCCCCGGACTAGCGGGGGGGAGCTCCTACGAGCAGTACTTC	CASSPGLAGGSSYEQYF
-	TRBJ2-1	TRBV20-1	-	TGCAGTGCTAGAGATCTATACGGGCAGCACAATGAGCAGTTCTTC	CSARDLYGQHNEQFF
-	TRBJ2-7	TRBV28	-	TGTGCCAGCAGCGGAACAGGGTCCCCCTCCTACAATGAGCAGTACTTC	CASSGTGSPSYNEQYF
-	TRBJ1-2	TRBV27	few	TGTGCCAGCCGCCATTCTTCCTATGGCTACACCTTC	CASRHSSYGYTF
-	TRBJ1-1	TRBV5-6	-	TGTGCCAGCAGCCAAAGGGGGGGGGCGAGTATGAACACTGAAGCTTTCTTT	CASSQRGGASMNTEAFF
-	TRBJ2-7	TRBV4-1	-	TGCGCCAGCAGCCAATCCGGGACCCAACCCTACGAGCAGTACTTC	CASSQSGTQPYEQYF
-	TRBJ1-2	TRBV12-5	-	TGTGCTAGTGGTTTGAACCCGACTTTGGGGACACCCCTTGGCTACACCTTC	CASGLNPTLGTPLGYTF
-	TRBJ2-3	TRBV7-2	-	TGTGCCAGCAGCTTAGCGGGGACTTACACAGATACGCAGTATTTT	CASSLAGTYTDTQYF
-	TRBJ1-6	TRBV14	-	TGTGCCAGCAGCCCATACTACGGGAATTCACCCCTCCACTTT	CASSPYYGNSPLHF
TRBD1	TRBJ1-1	TRBV6-5	-	TGTGCCAGCAGGCTGACAGGGACTGAAGCTTTCTTT	CASRLTGTEAFF
TRBD1	TRBJ2-1	TRBV20-1	-	TGCAGTGCTTCAATTACCGGGACAGGGAGGCCCAATGAGCAGTTCTTC	CSASITGTGRPNEQFF
-	TRBJ2-2	TRBV20-1	-	TGCAGTGCTAGATTACCGAACACCGGGGAGCTGTTTTTT	CSARLPNTGELFF
-	TRBJ1-2	TRBV20-1	few	TGCAGTGCTAGAGTCCCGGGGGACGGCTATGGCTACACCTTC	CSARVPGDGYGYTF
-	TRBJ2-5	TRBV20-1	-	TGCAGTGCTTTCAATGGACCTCAAGAGACCCAGTACTTC	CSAFNGPQETQYF
TRBD2	TRBJ2-3	TRBV10-2	few	TGCGCCAGTAGTAACCCTAGCGGGGGAGCAGATACGCAGTATTTT	CASSNPSGGADTQYF
-	TRBJ2-1	TRBV18	many	TGTGCCAGCTCACCACTCCCGAATACGACAATTTACAATGAGCAGTTCTTC	CASSPLPNTTIYNEQFF
-	TRBJ1-1	TRBV12-3/TRBV12-4	-	TGTGCCAGCAGTTTAGCGCGGACTGAAGCTTTCTTT	CASSLARTEAFF
TRBD1	TRBJ1-2	TRBV27	few	TGTGCCAGCAGTTTACGGGGGGACAGGACCAGGGACTATGGCTACACCTTC	CASSLRGDRTRDYGYTF
TRBD1	TRBJ2-7	TRBV20-1	-	TGCAGTGCCAGGTGGACAGGGATGGAATACGAGCAGTACTTC	CSARWTGMEYEQYF
-	TRBJ2-5	TRBV4-3	once	TGCGCCAGCAGCCAAGAGTCGAGGGGAGGAGAGACCCAGTACTTC	CASSQESRGGETQYF
TRBD2	TRBJ2-5	TRBV5-4	few	TGTGCCAGCAGCCAGACTAGCGGGGCTCAAGAGACCCAGTACTTC	CASSQTSGAQETQYF
-	TRBJ1-1	TRBV12-3/TRBV12-4	-	TGTGCCAGCAGTCCAGCCGGGACAATGAACACTGAAGCTTTCTTT	CASSPAGTMNTEAFF
-	TRBJ2-7	TRBV5-6	-	TGTGCCAGCAGCTTGTCTCAGGTTGAGCAGTACTTC	CASSLSQVEQYF
TRBD2	TRBJ2-5	TRBV5-1	-	TGCGCCAGCAGCTTGGGACGGGGGGTCGGCGAGACCCAGTACTTC	CASSLGRGVGETQYF
TRBD2	TRBJ2-3	TRBV4-3	-	TGCGCCAGCAGCCAAGATGCGGGGGATTCGGGAGATACGCAGTATTTT	CASSQDAGDSGDTQYF
-	TRBJ2-5	TRBV5-5	few	TGTGCCAGCAGCTTGCTATTGACAGGACAAGAGACCCAGTACTTC	CASSLLLTGQETQYF
-	TRBJ1-1	TRBV29-1	-	TGCAGCGTTGAGGACGGCAAGAACACTGAAGCTTTCTTT	CSVEDGKNTEAFF
-	TRBJ2-1	TRBV28	few	TGTGCCAGCAGCCCAACGGGGACGGTCTCCTACAATGAGCAGTTCTTC	CASSPTGTVSYNEQFF
TRBD2	TRBJ2-5	TRBV7-2	-	TGTGCCAGCAGCTTAGCGGGGGGGAGAGGAAAAGAGACCCAGTACTTC	CASSLAGGRGKETQYF
-	TRBJ2-3	TRBV15	-	TGTGCCACCAGAGCAGCCAGCACAGATACGCAGTATTTT	CATRAASTDTQYF
TRBD1	TRBJ2-4	TRBV5-4	-	TGTGCCAGCAGCTCGAGGGGGCAGGAAAACATTCAGTACTTC	CASSSRGQENIQYF
-	TRBJ2-1	TRBV5-1	many	TGCGCCAGCACCTCCCGAGCGAATAATGAGCAGTTCTTC	CASTSRANNEQFF
-	TRBJ2-4	TRBV11-2	once	TGTGCCAGCAGCTTAGGGGCCGTTCTAGCCAAAAACATTCAGTACTTC	CASSLGAVLAKNIQYF
-	TRBJ2-7	TRBV12-3/TRBV12-4	few	TGTGCCAGCAGTTGGGACGGACCCTACGAGCAGTACTTC	CASSWDGPYEQYF
-	TRBJ1-1	TRBV10-3	few	TGTGCCATCAGTGATGGTTCTAGCAGCGAAGGTAAAGCTTTCTTT	CAISDGSSSEGKAFF
-	TRBJ2-2	TRBV7-9	-	TGTGCCAGCAGCTTAGCGCCTAGCACCGGGGAGCTGTTTTTT	CASSLAPSTGELFF
-	TRBJ1-5	TRBV10-3	few	TGTGCCATCAGTGAGTCGTCGGGGATGGATCAGCCCCAGCATTTT	CAISESSGMDQPQHF
TRBD1	TRBJ1-6	TRBV25-1	-	TGTGCCAGCAGCTCGACAGGGGGTAATAATTCACCCCTCCACTTT	CASSSTGGNNSPLHF
-	TRBJ2-5	TRBV7-3	few	TGTGCCAGAGTTCCCCTAAAATTAGAGGAAGAGACCCAGTACTTC	CARVPLKLEEETQYF
-	TRBJ2-1	TRBV7-2	many	TGTGCCAGCAGAAGCACAGGCTCCTACAATGAGCAGTTCTTC	CASRSTGSYNEQFF
-	TRBJ1-1	TRBV12-3/TRBV12-4	few	TGTGCCAGCACCCTTAGGGGTGGCACTGAAGCTTTCTTT	CASTLRGGTEAFF
-	TRBJ1-6	TRBV12-3/TRBV12-4	-	TGTGCCAGCAGCGGTATAAGCTCACCCCTCGACTTT	CASSGISSPLDF